The 11 T cell receptor beta chains reported below all come from one sample, sequenced in a study of neoadjuvant anti-PD-1 for oral cavity cancer (dated by TCRdb to about 2021). Preparation of the library involved the immunoSEQ multiplex PCR assay. Imported from immuneACCESS, the table was reduced by TCRdb to in-frame sequences with V and J called. These copies leave out some clones; in studies compared against another copy, an unresolved V gene accounts for under half, and the cause of the remainder is not known. The sample profile shows about 32,000 clones; about 80% of them were found once. The ten largest clones capture around 3.7% of the sample. Read against the paper, the sample's time point label means: after neoadjuvant nivolumab, at surgical resection. Sequencing was performed on PBMCs, taken after nivolumab (anti-PD-1) treatment. Receptors originate from a person between 35 and 79 years old with oral cavity squamous cell carcinoma.

V usage is TRBV7-9 and J usage is TRBJ1-2, with TRBD1 matching 11 bases. Per the germline V gene, CDR1 is SEHNR and CDR2 is FQNEAQ (reference sequence). The trim removed 5 bases at V and 3 bases at J, leaving 5 bases unmatched. This CDR3 region has 15 residues. The CDR3 DNA sequence: TGTGCCAGCAGCCCGGACAGGGGGCATGACTATGGCTACACCTTC. Amino acid sequence: CASSPDRGHDYGYTF. Based on the CDR3 plus reference TRBV7-9 and TRBJ1-2, the full variable domain is DTGVSQNPRHKITKRGQNVTFRCDPISEHNRLYWYRQTLGQGPEFLTYFQNEAQLEKSRLLSDRFSAERPKGSFSTLEIQRTEQGDSAMYLCASSPDRGHDYGYTFGSGTRLTVV.

V usage is TRBV11-1 and J usage is TRBJ1-2; D is undetermined. V gave up 5 bases and J gave up 4 bases, with 11 bases separating them. CDR3 length: 13 amino acids. Germline lookup yields CDR1 SGHAT and CDR2 FQDESV (reference sequence). CDR3: CASSPFPLYGYTF. CDR3 coding DNA: TGTGCCAGCAGCCCCTTCCCTCTCTATGGCTACACCTTC.

This chain joins TRBV4-3 and TRBJ1-1, with D perhaps TRBD1 (5 bases). V lost 0 bases and J 7 bases, leaving 12 bases between the germline ends. The CDR3 has 14 residues. Germline CDR1 and CDR2: LGHNA and YSLEER. CDR3 nucleotides: TGCGCCAGCAGCCAAGATTGGGGGGAGGGTGAAGCTTTCTTT. Residues: CASSQDWGEGEAFF.

This clone was seen only a few times. The gene calls are TRBV6-6 and TRBJ2-7, with 10 bases fitting TRBD1. Germline values: CDR1 MNHNY, CDR2 SVGAGI (reference sequence). The CDR3 is made up of 14 amino acids. V was clipped by 6 bases and J by 1 base; unmatched bases: 3. CDR3 loop: CASRWGQGSYEQYF. Here the CDR3 DNA reads TGTGCCAGCAGGTGGGGACAGGGGTCCTACGAGCAGTACTTC.

The chain employs TRBV13 and TRBJ2-3; D ambiguous. The germline gives CDR1 PRHDT, CDR2 FYEKMQ (reference sequence). V lost 10 bases and J lost 4, with 9 bases in between. This CDR3 has 11 amino acids. The CDR3 DNA is TGTGCCACCCGTAGGGCAGATACGCAGTATTTT. It translates to CATRRADTQYF.

The chain is built from TRBV7-9 and TRBJ2-7; 12 bases map to TRBD2. CDR1 is SEHNR, CDR2 FQNEAQ, per germline (reference sequence). The CDR3 contains 19 residues. V shed 0 bases and J 1 base; nucleotides not matched to a gene: 10. Written as DNA, the CDR3 is TGTGCCAGCAGCTTAGCCACTCCGACTAGCGGGAGTTTGTCCTACGAGCAGTACTTC. Amino acids: CASSLATPTSGSLSYEQYF.

The chain has TRBV29-1 and TRBJ2-7, with D possibly being TRBD1 (6 bases). Germline V CDR1 and CDR2: SQVTM, ANQGSEA. V was pared by 5 bases and J by 3 bases, with 14 bases between. CDR3 length equals 13 residues. CDR3: CSVLRGPYYEQYF. Written as DNA, the CDR3 is TGCAGCGTTCTCAGGGGTCCCTACTACGAGCAGTACTTC.

This sequence joins TRBV13 and TRBJ2-2, with D perhaps matching TRBD1 (5 bases). Germline V gives CDR1 PRHDT, CDR2 FYEKMQ (reference sequence). V was cut by 3 bases and J by 2 bases, with 7 bases left in between. The CDR3 length is 14 residues. CDR3 sequence (DNA): TGTGCCAGCAGCTTCCAGGGAAACACCGGGGAGCTGTTTTTT. Its protein is CASSFQGNTGELFF.

This clone was found a few times. V gene TRBV6-5 combines with J gene TRBJ2-3; 8 bases line up with TRBD2. CDR3 size: 15 residues. In germline, CDR1 is MNHEY, CDR2 SVGAGI. V trimming: 6 bases; J trimming: 1 base; junction bases outside the gene matches: 6. Here the CDR3 reads CASRMGLGGTDTQYF. DNA of the CDR3: TGTGCCAGCAGAATGGGACTAGGGGGCACAGATACGCAGTATTTT.

CDR3 sequence: CASSYGGATGYTF. CDR3 DNA sequence: TGTGCCAGCAGTTATGGGGGCGCGACAGGCTACACCTTC. The rearrangement joins TRBV6-5 to TRBJ1-2, with D perhaps matching TRBD1 (6 bases). Trimming cost V 3 bases and J 8 bases, with 13 bases left between them. CDR3 length equals 13 residues. Looked up from germline, CDR1 is MNHEY and CDR2 is SVGAGI.

The chain has TRBV6-5 and TRBJ1-2, with TRBD1 matching 8 bases. Germline V CDR1 and CDR2: MNHEY, SVGAGI. The V and J ends lost 5 bases and 2 bases, in that order; junction bases with no gene match: 1. The CDR3 covers 13 residues. Written as DNA, the CDR3 is TGTGCCAGCAGTGGGGACAGGAACTATGGCTACACCTTC. It specifies CASSGDRNYGYTF.